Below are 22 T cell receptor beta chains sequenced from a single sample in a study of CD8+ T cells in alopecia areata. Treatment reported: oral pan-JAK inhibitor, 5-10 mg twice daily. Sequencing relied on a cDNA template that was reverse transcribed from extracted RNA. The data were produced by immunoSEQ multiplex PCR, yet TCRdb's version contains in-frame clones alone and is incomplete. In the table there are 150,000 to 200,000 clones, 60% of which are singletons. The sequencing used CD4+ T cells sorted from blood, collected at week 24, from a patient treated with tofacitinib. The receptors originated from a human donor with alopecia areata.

As DNA, the CDR3 is TGTGCCTTGGCCCGGGACAAACTCAATTCACCCCTCCACTTT. It translates to CALARDKLNSPLHF. The chain carries TRBV30 and TRBJ1-6; possibly TRBD1 for D (6 bases). In germline, CDR1 is GTSNPN, CDR2 SVGIG (reference sequence). Trimming took 7 bases from V and 7 from J, leaving 17 bases between them. This CDR3 comprises 14 residues. Filled out from reference TRBV30 and TRBJ1-6, the complete variable domain reads SQTIHQWPATLVQPVGSPLSLECTVEGTSNPNLYWYRQAAGRGLQLLFYSVGIGQISSEVPQNLSASRPQDRQFILSSKKLLLSDSGFYLCALARDKLNSPLHFGNGTRLTVT.

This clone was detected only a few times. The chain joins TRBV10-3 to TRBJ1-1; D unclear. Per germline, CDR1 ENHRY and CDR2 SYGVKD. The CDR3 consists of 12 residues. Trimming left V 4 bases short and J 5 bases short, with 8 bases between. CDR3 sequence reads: CAISARSTEAFF. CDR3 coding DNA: TGTGCCATCAGTGCCCGGTCGACTGAAGCTTTCTTT.

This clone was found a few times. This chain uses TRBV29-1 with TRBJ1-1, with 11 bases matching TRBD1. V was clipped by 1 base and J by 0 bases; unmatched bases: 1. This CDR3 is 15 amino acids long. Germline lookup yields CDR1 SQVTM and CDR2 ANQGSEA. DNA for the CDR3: TGCAGCGTTGAAGGGGACAGGGGGGTGAACACTGAAGCTTTCTTT. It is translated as CSVEGDRGVNTEAFF.

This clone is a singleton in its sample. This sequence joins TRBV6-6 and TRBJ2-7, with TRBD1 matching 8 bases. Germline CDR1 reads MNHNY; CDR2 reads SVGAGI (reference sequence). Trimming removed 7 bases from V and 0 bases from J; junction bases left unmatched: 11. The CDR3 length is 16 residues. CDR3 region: CASINAGQVGSYEQYF. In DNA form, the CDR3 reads TGTGCCAGCATCAACGCGGGACAGGTCGGCTCCTACGAGCAGTACTTC.

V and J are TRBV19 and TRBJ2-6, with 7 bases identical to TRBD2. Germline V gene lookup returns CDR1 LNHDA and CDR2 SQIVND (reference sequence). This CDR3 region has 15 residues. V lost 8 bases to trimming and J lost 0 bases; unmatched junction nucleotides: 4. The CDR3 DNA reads TGTGCCAGTCGGGGAGGGGTCTCTGGGGCCAACGTCCTGACTTTC. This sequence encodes CASRGGVSGANVLTF.

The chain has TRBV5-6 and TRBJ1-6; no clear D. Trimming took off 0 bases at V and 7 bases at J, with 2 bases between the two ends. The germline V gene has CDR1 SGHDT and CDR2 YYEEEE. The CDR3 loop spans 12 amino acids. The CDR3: CASSLANSPLHF. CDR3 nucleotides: TGTGCCAGCAGCTTGGCCAATTCACCCCTCCACTTT.

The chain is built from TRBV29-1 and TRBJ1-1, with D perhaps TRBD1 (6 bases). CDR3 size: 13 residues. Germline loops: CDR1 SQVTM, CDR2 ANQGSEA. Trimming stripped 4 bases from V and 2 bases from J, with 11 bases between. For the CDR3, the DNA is TGCAGCGTTGCCAGGACAGCCAACACTGAAGCTTTCTTT. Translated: CSVARTANTEAFF.

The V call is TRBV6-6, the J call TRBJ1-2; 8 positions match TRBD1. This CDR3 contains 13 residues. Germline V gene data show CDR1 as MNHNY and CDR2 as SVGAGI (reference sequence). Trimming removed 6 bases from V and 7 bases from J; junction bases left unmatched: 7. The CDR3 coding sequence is TGTGCCAGCAGGGGGGGACAGGTCTCTGGCTACACCTTC. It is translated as CASRGGQVSGYTF.

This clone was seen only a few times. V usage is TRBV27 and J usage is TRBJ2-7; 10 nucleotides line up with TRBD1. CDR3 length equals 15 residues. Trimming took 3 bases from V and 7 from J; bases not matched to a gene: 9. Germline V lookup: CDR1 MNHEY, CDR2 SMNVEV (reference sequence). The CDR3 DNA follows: TGTGCCAGCAGTTTTTGGGACAGGGGCCCGAGAGAGCAGTACTTC. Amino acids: CASSFWDRGPREQYF.

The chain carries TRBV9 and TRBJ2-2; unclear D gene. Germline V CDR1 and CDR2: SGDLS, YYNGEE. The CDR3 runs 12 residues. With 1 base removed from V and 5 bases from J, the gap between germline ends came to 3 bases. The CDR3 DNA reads TGTGCCAGCAGCGTATTGACCGGGGAGCTGTTTTTT. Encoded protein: CASSVLTGELFF.

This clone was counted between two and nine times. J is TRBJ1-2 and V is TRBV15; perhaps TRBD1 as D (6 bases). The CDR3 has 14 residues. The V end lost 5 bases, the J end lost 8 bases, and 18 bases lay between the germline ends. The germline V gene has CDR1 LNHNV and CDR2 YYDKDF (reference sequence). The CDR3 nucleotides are TGTGCCACCAGCGAAGAACAGGGTTTAGGAGGCTACACCTTC. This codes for CATSEEQGLGGYTF.

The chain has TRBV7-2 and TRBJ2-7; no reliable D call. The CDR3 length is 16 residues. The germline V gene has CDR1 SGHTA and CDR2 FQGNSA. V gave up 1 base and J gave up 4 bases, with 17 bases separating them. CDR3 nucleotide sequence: TGTGCCAGCAGCTTAGGCCGAAAGGTGGGAAGGTACGAGCAGTACTTC. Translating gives CASSLGRKVGRYEQYF.

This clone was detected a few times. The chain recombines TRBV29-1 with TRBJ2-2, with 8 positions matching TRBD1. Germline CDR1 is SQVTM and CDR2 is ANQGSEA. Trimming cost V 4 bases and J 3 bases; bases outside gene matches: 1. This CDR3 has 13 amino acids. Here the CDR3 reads CSVGQGHTGELFF. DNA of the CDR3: TGCAGCGTTGGACAGGGGCACACCGGGGAGCTGTTTTTT.

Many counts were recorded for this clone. The CDR3 bases are TGTGCCAGCAAGGGACTAGTGACCACCGGGGAGCTGTTTTTT. Protein: CASKGLVTTGELFF. This chain connects TRBV2 to TRBJ2-2, with 8 bases identical to TRBD2. Germline lookup yields CDR1 SNHLY and CDR2 FYNNEI. The trim removed 7 bases at V and 4 bases at J, leaving 5 bases unmatched. The CDR3 has 14 residues. The variable domain in full, completed from reference TRBV2 and TRBJ2-2, reads EPEVTQTPSHQVTQMGQEVILRCVPISNHLYFYWYRQILGQKVEFLVSFYNNEISEKSEIFDDQFSVERPDGSNFTLKIRSTKLEDSAMYFCASKGLVTTGELFFGEGSRLTVL.

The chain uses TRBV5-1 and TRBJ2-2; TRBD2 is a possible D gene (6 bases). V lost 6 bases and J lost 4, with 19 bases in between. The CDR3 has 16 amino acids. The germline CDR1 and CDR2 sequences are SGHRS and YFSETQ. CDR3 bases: TGCGCCAGCACCAGGACGGGGACTCGAGGCACCGGGGAGCTGTTTTTT. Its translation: CASTRTGTRGTGELFF.

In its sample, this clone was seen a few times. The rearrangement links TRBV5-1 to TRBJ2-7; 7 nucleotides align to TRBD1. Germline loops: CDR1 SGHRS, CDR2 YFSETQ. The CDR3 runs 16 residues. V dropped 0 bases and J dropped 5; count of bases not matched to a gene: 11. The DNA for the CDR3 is TGCGCCAGCAGCTTGGCTGGGGAGAGGGGGCATAACGAGCAGTACTTC. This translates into CASSLAGERGHNEQYF.

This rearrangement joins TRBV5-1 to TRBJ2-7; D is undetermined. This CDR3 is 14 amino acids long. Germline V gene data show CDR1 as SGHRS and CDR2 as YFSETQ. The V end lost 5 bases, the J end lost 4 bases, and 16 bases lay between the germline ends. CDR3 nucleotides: TGCGCCAGCAGTTCCTTCGGACCCGGGTACGAGCAGTACTTC. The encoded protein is CASSSFGPGYEQYF.

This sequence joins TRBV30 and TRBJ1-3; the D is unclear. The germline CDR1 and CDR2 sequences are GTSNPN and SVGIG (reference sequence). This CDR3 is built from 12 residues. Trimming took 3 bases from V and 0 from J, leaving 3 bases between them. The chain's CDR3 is CAWSTSGNTIYF. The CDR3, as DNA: TGTGCCTGGAGCACCTCTGGAAACACCATATATTTT.

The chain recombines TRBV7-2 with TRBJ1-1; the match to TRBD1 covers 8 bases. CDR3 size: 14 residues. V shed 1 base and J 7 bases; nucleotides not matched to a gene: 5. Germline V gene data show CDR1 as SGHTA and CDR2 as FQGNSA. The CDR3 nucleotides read TGTGCCAGCAGCTTAGGTTTGACAGGGGTTGAAGCTTTCTTT. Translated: CASSLGLTGVEAFF.

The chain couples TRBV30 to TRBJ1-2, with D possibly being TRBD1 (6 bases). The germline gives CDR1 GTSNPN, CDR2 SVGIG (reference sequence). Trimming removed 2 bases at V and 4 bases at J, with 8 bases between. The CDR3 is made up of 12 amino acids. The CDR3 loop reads CAWSWGAYGYTF. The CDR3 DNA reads TGTGCCTGGAGTTGGGGGGCCTATGGCTACACCTTC. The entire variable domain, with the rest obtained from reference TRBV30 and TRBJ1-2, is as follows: SQTIHQWPATLVQPVGSPLSLECTVEGTSNPNLYWYRQAAGRGLQLLFYSVGIGQISSEVPQNLSASRPQDRQFILSSKKLLLSDSGFYLCAWSWGAYGYTFGSGTRLTVV.

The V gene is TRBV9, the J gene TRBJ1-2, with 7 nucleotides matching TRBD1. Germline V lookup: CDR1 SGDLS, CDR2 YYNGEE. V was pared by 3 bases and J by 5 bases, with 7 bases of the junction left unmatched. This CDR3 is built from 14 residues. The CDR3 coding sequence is TGTGCCAGCAGCGGAAATCAGGGGGTGTATGGCTACACCTTC. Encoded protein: CASSGNQGVYGYTF.

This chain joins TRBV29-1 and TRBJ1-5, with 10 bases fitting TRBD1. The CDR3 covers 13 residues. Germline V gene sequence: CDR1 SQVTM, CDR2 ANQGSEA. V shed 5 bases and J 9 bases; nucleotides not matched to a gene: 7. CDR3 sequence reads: CSVTSRDRGPQHF. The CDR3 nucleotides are TGCAGCGTTACGTCCCGGGACAGGGGGCCCCAGCATTTT.